The 22 T cell receptor beta chains presented below share a single source sample, sequenced in a study of cytomegalovirus exposure and HLA in healthy donors (dated 2017 in TCRdb). The method behind the library was the immunoSEQ multiplex PCR assay. In its TCRdb copy, this immuneACCESS table keeps in-frame sequences only and misses some clones. Where compared with another copy, unresolved V genes explain less than half of these, and the others have no known cause. In all, the sample holds some 99,000 clones, and more than 70% of those were seen once. The leading ten clones occupy roughly 2.1% of the sample. Sequencing used PBMCs. The receptors shown here come from a woman under 30 in good health and CMV-seronegative.

V usage is TRBV28 and J usage is TRBJ2-7, with TRBD1 matching 8 bases. Germline V gene data show CDR1 as MDHEN and CDR2 as SYDVKM. Trimming removed 6 bases from V and 1 base from J; junction bases left unmatched: 17. The CDR3 runs 18 residues. This CDR3 is CASSFDPNWDRRSYEQYF. CDR3 in DNA: TGTGCCAGCAGCTTCGACCCCAATTGGGACAGGAGATCCTACGAGCAGTACTTC.

The rearrangement joins TRBV7-2 to TRBJ2-7; D is possibly TRBD2 (6 bases). In germline, CDR1 is SGHTA, CDR2 FQGNSA. Trimming took off 6 bases at V and 0 bases at J, with 21 bases between the two ends. The CDR3 runs to 17 residues. For the CDR3, the DNA is TGTGCCAGCAGTCGCTCCCCAAGCGGGCTCCGCTCCTACGAGCAGTACTTC. It yields the protein CASSRSPSGLRSYEQYF.

The chain couples TRBV7-6 to TRBJ1-1; perhaps TRBD1 as D (5 bases). Trimming removed 1 base from V and 5 bases from J, with 11 bases in between. The CDR3 spans 14 residues. In germline, CDR1 is SGHVS, CDR2 FNYEAQ. This CDR3 reads CASSLGQGDTEAFF. The CDR3 nucleotides read TGTGCCAGCAGCTTAGGGCAAGGGGATACTGAAGCTTTCTTT.

V gene TRBV6-5 combines with J gene TRBJ2-7, with a possible D match to TRBD1 (6 bases). CDR3 length equals 14 residues. Germline lookup yields CDR1 MNHEY and CDR2 SVGAGI. V lost 6 bases, J lost 2 bases, and 14 bases lay in between. The CDR3 sequence is CASRPPGVPYEQYF. For the CDR3, the DNA is TGTGCCAGCAGGCCCCCAGGGGTTCCCTACGAGCAGTACTTC.

This clone was picked up a small number of times. The chain uses TRBV9 and TRBJ2-7; 12 positions agree with TRBD2. Germline V lookup: CDR1 SGDLS, CDR2 YYNGEE. This CDR3 spans 15 amino acids. The ends lost 3 bases at V and 4 bases at J; junction bases unmatched: 5. The CDR3 coding sequence is TGTGCCAGCAGCGGGGGACTAGCGGGTCCATACGAGCAGTACTTC. It specifies CASSGGLAGPYEQYF. Full variable domain (rest looked up from reference TRBV9 and TRBJ2-7): DSGVTQTPKHLITATGQRVTLRCSPRSGDLSVYWYQQSLDQGLQFLIQYYNGEERAKGNILERFSAQQFPDLHSELNLSSLELGDSALYFCASSGGLAGPYEQYFGPGTRLTVT.

The chain is built from TRBV27 and TRBJ2-5, with D possibly TRBD1 on 6 matching bases. Germline V gene data show CDR1 as MNHEY and CDR2 as SMNVEV (reference sequence). The CDR3 contains 13 residues. Trimming removed 4 bases at V and 5 bases at J, with 11 bases between. The DNA for the CDR3 is TGTGCCAGCAGTTCCAGGGGTTGGGAGACCCAGTACTTC. Protein product: CASSSRGWETQYF.

V and J are TRBV28 and TRBJ1-5; D unresolved. Germline-derived CDR1 and CDR2 are MDHEN and SYDVKM. The CDR3 extends over 14 amino acids. V dropped 1 base and J dropped 11 bases, with 15 bases sitting between them. The CDR3, as DNA: TGTGCCAGCAGTTTATCGGACGGAGACGGGGCCCAGCATTTT. Its protein product is CASSLSDGDGAQHF.

This sequence joins TRBV15 and TRBJ1-2, with 12 bases fitting TRBD1. The CDR3 consists of 15 residues. V was clipped by 1 base and J by 8 bases; unmatched bases: 5. CDR1 and CDR2 (germline): LNHNV, YYDKDF (reference sequence). CDR3 loop: CATSRARDRGQGYTF. DNA of the CDR3: TGTGCCACCAGCAGAGCCCGGGACAGGGGGCAGGGCTACACCTTC.

The chain uses TRBV10-3 and TRBJ2-7, with a tentative D call TRBD1 (5 bases). V lost 0 bases and J 0 bases, leaving 18 bases between the germline ends. Germline V lookup: CDR1 ENHRY, CDR2 SYGVKD. This CDR3 has 18 residues. CDR3: CAISESVLQRTNSYEQYF. The CDR3 DNA reads TGTGCCATCAGTGAGTCGGTCTTGCAGAGGACAAACTCCTACGAGCAGTACTTC.

The chain links TRBV7-2 to TRBJ2-7, with TRBD2 matching over 12 bases. V dropped 4 bases and J dropped 7; count of bases not matched to a gene: 5. Germline V gene lookup returns CDR1 SGHTA and CDR2 FQGNSA. The CDR3 sequence is 14 residues long. CDR3 amino acids: CASSSLAGGLEQYF. The CDR3 bases are TGTGCCAGCAGCTCTCTAGCGGGGGGGCTGGAGCAGTACTTC.

CDR3 residues: CASSETGSSYNEQFF. The CDR3 DNA is TGTGCCAGCAGCGAAACCGGGAGTTCCTACAATGAGCAGTTCTTC. V usage is TRBV7-3 and J usage is TRBJ2-1, with D tentatively TRBD2 (6 bases). The V gene's germline CDR1 is SGHTA and CDR2 FQGTGA. V lost 5 bases and J 1 base, leaving 12 bases between the germline ends. This CDR3 region has 15 residues.

This CDR3 is CASSLGRAGVGTDTQYF. CDR3 in DNA: TGTGCCAGCAGCTTGGGGAGAGCGGGAGTGGGGACAGATACGCAGTATTTT. V gene TRBV7-9 combines with J gene TRBJ2-3; 8 bases match TRBD2. Germline V gives CDR1 SEHNR, CDR2 FQNEAQ (reference sequence). The V segment lost 3 bases and the J segment 3 bases; nucleotides outside the gene matches: 11. The CDR3 has 17 residues.

This rearrangement joins TRBV5-6 to TRBJ2-6; D gene uncertain. The CDR3 sequence is 14 residues long. In germline, CDR1 is SGHDT, CDR2 YYEEEE. Trimming left V 4 bases short and J 2 bases short, with 7 bases between. CDR3 sequence (DNA): TGTGCCAGCAGCGAGGAAGCTGGGGCCAACGTCCTGACTTTC. Protein sequence: CASSEEAGANVLTF.

Points on this clone: At the DNA level, this CDR3 is encoded by other sequences in the same sample as well. The chain is built from TRBV28 and TRBJ1-2; possibly TRBD1 for D (6 bases). Per germline, CDR1 MDHEN and CDR2 SYDVKM. The CDR3 spans 13 residues. Trimming cost V 2 bases and J 5 bases, with 9 bases left between them. CDR3 DNA sequence: TGTGCCAGCAGTTTACGGCAGGGGTATGGCTACACCTTC. Its protein is CASSLRQGYGYTF.

CDR3 DNA sequence: TGTGCCAGCAGCGGCACAGGGGGATCTATGAACACTGAAGCTTTCTTT. Amino acids: CASSGTGGSMNTEAFF. The chain uses TRBV9 and TRBJ1-1; TRBD1 matches at 8 bases. Germline CDR1 SGDLS, CDR2 YYNGEE. Trimming cost V 3 bases and J 0 bases; bases outside gene matches: 7. The CDR3 extends over 16 amino acids.

This chain uses TRBV11-3 with TRBJ1-5; D is perhaps TRBD1 (5 bases). The germline V gene has CDR1 SGHNT and CDR2 YENEEA. Trimming cost V 3 bases and J 5 bases, with 8 bases left between them. The CDR3 runs to 13 residues. The CDR3 bases are TGTGCCAGCAGCTTCGCGGGGGATCAGCCCCAGCATTTT. Translated: CASSFAGDQPQHF.

The rearrangement joins TRBV10-3 to TRBJ2-2, with 11 bases aligning to TRBD2. Trimming removed 3 bases from V and 0 bases from J; junction bases left unmatched: 9. Germline CDR1 and CDR2: ENHRY and SYGVKD. The CDR3 consists of 19 residues. CDR3 loop: CAISERRLAGTPNTGELFF. CDR3 bases: TGTGCCATCAGTGAACGCCGACTAGCGGGGACCCCGAACACCGGGGAGCTGTTTTTT.

This clone was detected once. V is TRBV6-5 and J is TRBJ2-1, with 7 bases lining up with TRBD1. Germline values: CDR1 MNHEY, CDR2 SVGAGI. The trim removed 5 bases at V and 8 bases at J, leaving 9 bases unmatched. The CDR3 extends over 14 amino acids. In DNA form, the CDR3 reads TGTGCCAGCAGTCCGGACAGGAGTAGGGATGAGCAGTTCTTC. Translating it yields CASSPDRSRDEQFF.

The V gene is TRBV28, the J gene TRBJ2-3; D is possibly TRBD2 (6 bases). There are 15 residues in the CDR3. V was clipped by 8 bases and J by 8 bases, with 23 bases between them. CDR1 is MDHEN, CDR2 SYDVKM, per germline. In nucleotides, the CDR3 is TGTGCCAGCGGGATGAAACGGGAGTTGGGGGGTACGCAGTATTTT. This encodes CASGMKRELGGTQYF.

V usage is TRBV10-3 and J usage is TRBJ1-3; TRBD1 aligns across 7 bases. CDR3 size: 15 residues. Trimming cost V 4 bases and J 2 bases; bases outside gene matches: 5. CDR1 and CDR2 from the germline V gene are ENHRY and SYGVKD. The CDR3 region is CAISGDRDPGNTIYF. In DNA, the CDR3 is TGTGCCATCAGTGGGGACAGAGACCCTGGAAACACCATATATTTT.

The chain carries TRBV19 and TRBJ1-5; 8 bases match TRBD1. Trimming at V came to 11 bases and at J to 4 bases, leaving 16 bases not matched to a gene. CDR3 length equals 16 residues. CDR1 and CDR2 from the germline V gene are LNHDA and SQIVND (reference sequence). CDR3 protein: CAVHGTGQVGNQPQHF. DNA of the CDR3: TGTGCCGTCCACGGGACAGGCCAGGTTGGGAATCAGCCCCAGCATTTT.

The chain is built from TRBV5-6 and TRBJ1-2, with 7 bases aligning to TRBD1. The germline V gene has CDR1 SGHDT and CDR2 YYEEEE. CDR3 length: 18 amino acids. V lost 4 bases to trimming and J lost 0 bases; unmatched junction nucleotides: 15. The CDR3 sequence: CASSPGTVQPVTNYGYTF. The CDR3 DNA reads TGTGCCAGCAGCCCGGGGACAGTCCAACCGGTTACTAACTATGGCTACACCTTC.